The TCR delta chain described here comes from a study of Vγ9Vδ2 T cells in congenital toxoplasmosis listed by TCRdb under 2021. Regarding the study in general: IgG, IgM and IgA serology, Western blot and an in-house interferon-gamma release assay were used to diagnose congenital toxoplasmosis. Gamma and delta chain CDR3 repertoires of sorted blood gammadelta T cells were compared between congenitally T. gondii-infected and uninfected infants. Infant repertoires were sequenced at 2 months after birth and at 1 year of age. TCR sequencing covered roughly five infected and approximately 11 uninfected infants at 2 months, plus 3 infected and 4 uninfected infants at 1 year. Results the study describes overall, beyond this receptor: Two months was the earliest age with enough suitable sample material for TCR repertoire analysis, so newborn repertoires were not sequenced. In roughly 2-month-old infants, germline-encoded fetal-type TRDV2 CDR3 sequences seemed to be more common in infected than in uninfected infants, which suggests a footprint of in utero expansion. The repertoire differences between infected and uninfected infants were less clear at 1 year of age than at 2 months. Compared with uninfected infants, infected infants at 2 months appeared to have fewer N additions in their TRGV9 and TRDV2 CDR3s, and this was especially true for TRDV2-TRDJ1 sequences. Both infected and uninfected infants showed high prevalence of a public TRGV9 clonotype.

On this clone: It has no known antigen specificity. One base separates it from a far larger clone, so it is likely a read error.

Using SuperScript II, cDNA was generated through template-switch reverse transcription, with TRGC- and TRDC-specific primers combined in a single tube. The TRGC primer was designed so that it binds both the TRGC1 and the TRGC2 constant genes. Amplification of TRG and TRD was done with the KAPA Real-Time Library Amplification Kit, and AMPure XP beads were used for purification between steps. Index PCR with the Nextera XT Index Kit was used to attach the Illumina sequencing adapters. Sequencing of TRG and TRD amplicons was performed on an Illumina MiSeq with the V2 300 kit, and 150 bp paired-end reads were generated. Regarding the original processing steps: Read quality was checked with FastQC version 0.11.8 before further analysis. With MiXCR version 3.0.3, reads were aligned to GenBank TRG or TRD reference genes and CDR3 sequences were built. Default MiXCR settings were used with one exception: TRDD gene segments were assembled from 3 consecutive nucleotides instead of 5. N additions, CDR3 length, J segment length and clonotype sharing between samples were calculated with VDJtools version 1.2.1. CDR3 sequences that were out of frame or contained stop codons were left out of the analysis. To look for overlap, the infant repertoires were checked against previously published Vgamma9Vdelta2 repertoires from fetal, cord blood and adult blood. TCRdb reprocessed the public reads with the caller CATT; rows with the same DNA were merged afterwards. The V and J calls here are based on TCRdb, not the publication. In all, the sample holds about 830 delta-chain clones, and around 50% of those were seen once. Roughly 31% of the sample lies in the top ten.

Measured from the cysteine to the phenylalanine, the CDR3 is 18 residues long. Only the CDR3 DNA stays, 54 bases, in frame from base 1. Taken from the germline V gene, the CDR1 and CDR2 loops are GEAIGNYY and EKD. The same treatment, using spiramycin and/or pyrimethamine plus sulfadiazine plus folinic acid, was given to mothers of both infected and uninfected infants. All infants, infected and uninfected, were born by term delivery after more than 37 weeks of gestation. Roughly 0.9 mL of blood was used to isolate PBMCs by Lymphoprep gradient centrifugation, after which the PBMCs were cryopreserved in liquid nitrogen and shipped to Belgium. Thawed PBMCs were labeled with Zombie NIR viability dye and stained with CD3, TCR gammadelta, Vgamma9 and Vdelta2 antibodies. A FACSAria III was used to sort CD3+ TCRgammadelta+ T cells, reaching a mean purity of approximately 98%. For each sample, RNA was extracted from about 10,000 sorted gammadelta T cells with the RNeasy Micro Kit. Each infant was born to a mother who had been enrolled with a primary T. gondii infection during pregnancy. Peripheral blood was collected from the infants at an outpatient microbiology and virology center in Pavia, Italy.

The specimen sequenced was gamma-delta T cells from blood. The receptor chain draws on TRDV2 and TRDJ3; 11 bases in between match TRDD3. Here the J gene came from matching the DNA to germline, since TCRdb omits it. The receptor's source is a child under 10 years old born to a mother with Toxoplasma gondii infection during pregnancy, either congenitally infected or uninfected (not recorded which). The CDR3 region: CAGDYWGIRSWDTRQMFF. Here is the DNA: TGTGCCGGTGACTACTGGGGGATAAGAAGCTGGGACACCCGACAGATGTTTTTC.